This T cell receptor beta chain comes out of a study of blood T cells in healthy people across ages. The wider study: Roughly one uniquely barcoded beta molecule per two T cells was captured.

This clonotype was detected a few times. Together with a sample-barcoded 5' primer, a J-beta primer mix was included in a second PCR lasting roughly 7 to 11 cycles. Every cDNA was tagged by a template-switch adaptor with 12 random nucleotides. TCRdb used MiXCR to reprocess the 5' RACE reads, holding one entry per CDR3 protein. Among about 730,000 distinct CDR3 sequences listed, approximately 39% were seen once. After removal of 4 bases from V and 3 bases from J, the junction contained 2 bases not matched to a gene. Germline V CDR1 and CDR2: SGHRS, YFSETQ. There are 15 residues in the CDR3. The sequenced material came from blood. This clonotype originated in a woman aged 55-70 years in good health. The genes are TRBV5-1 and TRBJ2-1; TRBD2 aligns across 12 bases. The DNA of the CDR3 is TGCGCCAGCAGCACTAGCGGGGGGAGCTACAATGAGCAGTTCTTC. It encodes CASSTSGGSYNEQFF.